These 21 T cell receptor beta chains share one sample of origin, sequenced in a study of blood T cell repertoires in COVID-19. Sequenced by immunoSEQ multiplex PCR; TCRdb stores in-frame clones only, minus some. This table holds hundreds of thousands of clones, approximately 91% found once. Sequencing used peripheral blood. The receptors stem from a woman in her fifties or sixties with acute or convalescent COVID-19.

The CDR3 DNA reads as TGTGCCAGCTCATGGACCGCGGGCTCTGGAAACACCATATATTTT. Encoded protein: CASSWTAGSGNTIYF. The chain recombines TRBV18 with TRBJ1-3; D is unresolved. Germline V CDR1 and CDR2: KGHSH, LQKENI. This CDR3 is 15 amino acids long. Trimming took 5 bases from V and 0 from J, leaving 11 bases between them.

V and J are TRBV7-8 and TRBJ2-5; 15 nucleotides agree with TRBD2. Per the germline V gene, CDR1 is SGHVS and CDR2 is FQNEAQ. The V segment lost 5 bases and the J segment 4 bases; nucleotides outside the gene matches: 2. CDR3 length: 15 residues. CDR3 loop: CASSAGLAGGETQYF. The DNA of the CDR3 is TGTGCCAGCAGCGCGGGACTAGCGGGAGGAGAGACCCAGTACTTC.

This rearrangement joins TRBV29-1 to TRBJ2-7; a possible D gene is TRBD2 (7 bases). Germline CDR1 reads SQVTM; CDR2 reads ANQGSEA. Trimming took 2 bases from V and 7 from J, leaving 12 bases between them. This CDR3 region has 12 residues. The CDR3 DNA is TGCAGCGTTGAACGGGGGGCAGGGGAGCAGTACTTC. It codes for CSVERGAGEQYF.

The chain employs TRBV5-6 and TRBJ2-2; TRBD2 is a possible D gene (5 bases). The CDR3 covers 15 residues. V was shortened by 0 bases and J by 7 bases, with 13 bases between the two germline ends. Germline V CDR1 and CDR2: SGHDT, YYEEEE. This CDR3 reads CASSLVRTEGGELFF. CDR3 nucleotides: TGTGCCAGCAGCTTGGTCAGGACCGAGGGCGGGGAGCTGTTTTTT.

DNA of the CDR3: TGTGCCAGCAGTTTATTACGGGGAAAAGACACCGGGGAGCTGTTTTTT. It encodes CASSLLRGKDTGELFF. The genes are TRBV27 and TRBJ2-2; maybe TRBD2 (5 bases). Trimming removed 1 base at V and 3 bases at J, with 12 bases between. The CDR3 contains 16 residues. CDR1 is MNHEY and CDR2 is SMNVEV in the germline V gene (reference sequence).

This chain connects TRBV30 to TRBJ1-1; D is uncertain. CDR3 length equals 13 residues. With 3 bases removed from V and 6 bases from J, the gap between germline ends came to 14 bases. Per germline, CDR1 GTSNPN and CDR2 SVGIG (reference sequence). The DNA of the CDR3 is TGTGCCTGGAGAGAAAGCGGTCTGGCTGAAGCTTTCTTT. Its translation is CAWRESGLAEAFF.

The rearrangement joins TRBV3-1 (or the pseudogene TRBV3-2) to TRBJ2-2; weak D call: TRBD1 (5 bases). The CDR3 spans 13 residues. Between the trimmed V and J ends, which lost 3 bases and 6 bases, there was a span of 8 bases. CDR1 is LGHDT, CDR2 YNNKEL, per germline (reference sequence). The CDR3 coding sequence is TGTGCCAGCAGCCAGTACAGGCCCGGGGAGCTGTTTTTT. Protein sequence: CASSQYRPGELFF.

This chain joins TRBV7-9 and TRBJ2-5; 7 nucleotides agree with TRBD2. The CDR3 covers 16 residues. The germline CDR1 and CDR2 sequences are SEHNR and FQNEAQ (reference sequence). The ends lost 0 bases at V and 3 bases at J; junction bases unmatched: 7. The CDR3 DNA sequence: TGTGCCAGCAGCTTAGCCGGACTAGTGCTCAAAGAGACCCAGTACTTC. This translates into CASSLAGLVLKETQYF.

The chain combines TRBV9 with TRBJ2-7, with 10 bases matching TRBD2. The CDR3 loop spans 15 amino acids. Germline V gene data show CDR1 as SGDLS and CDR2 as YYNGEE. Trimming took 0 bases from V and 3 from J; bases not matched to a gene: 3. The CDR3, as DNA: TGTGCCAGCAGCGTAGAGCGGGGGGGGTTCTACGAGCAGTACTTC. Translating gives CASSVERGGFYEQYF. The whole variable domain, remainder taken from reference TRBV9 and TRBJ2-7, is DSGVTQTPKHLITATGQRVTLRCSPRSGDLSVYWYQQSLDQGLQFLIQYYNGEERAKGNILERFSAQQFPDLHSELNLSSLELGDSALYFCASSVERGGFYEQYFGPGTRLTVT.

CDR3 coding DNA: TGTGCCAGCAGCGCTTACCCAGGGGATCAGCCCCAGCATTTT. Amino acid sequence: CASSAYPGDQPQHF. The V gene is TRBV9, the J gene TRBJ1-5, with TRBD1 as a possible D gene (6 bases). In germline, CDR1 is SGDLS, CDR2 YYNGEE. V lost 3 bases and J 5 bases, leaving 12 bases between the germline ends. CDR3 length equals 14 residues.

This clone appeared a single time. The chain joins TRBV7-3 to TRBJ2-2; 8 bases map to TRBD1. CDR3 length: 17 residues. Germline assignment: CDR1 SGHTA and CDR2 FQGTGA. V lost 0 bases and J lost 2; bases outside the gene matches: 5. CDR3 nucleotides: TGTGCCAGCAGCTTAACGCGGACAGGGATCAACACCGGGGAGCTGTTTTTT. It encodes CASSLTRTGINTGELFF.

This clone was recorded only once. This chain uses TRBV2 with TRBJ1-4; TRBD1 matches at 10 bases. Germline assignment: CDR1 SNHLY and CDR2 FYNNEI. V lost 5 bases to trimming and J lost 4 bases; unmatched junction nucleotides: 1. This CDR3 has 14 amino acids. The chain's CDR3 is CASSRDRGNEKLFF. The CDR3, as DNA: TGTGCCAGCAGTCGGGACAGGGGTAATGAAAAACTGTTTTTT.

The chain is built from TRBV30 and TRBJ1-6; no clear D gene. CDR1 GTSNPN and CDR2 SVGIG come from the germline V gene (reference sequence). Trimming pared 2 bases from V and 3 bases from J, leaving 14 bases between. CDR3 length: 16 amino acids. CDR3 in DNA: TGTGCCTGGAGTCCCCCCCGGCCAGGCTATAATTCACCCCTCCACTTT. Amino acids: CAWSPPRPGYNSPLHF. Full variable domain (remainder filled in from reference TRBV30 and TRBJ1-6): SQTIHQWPATLVQPVGSPLSLECTVEGTSNPNLYWYRQAAGRGLQLLFYSVGIGQISSEVPQNLSASRPQDRQFILSSKKLLLSDSGFYLCAWSPPRPGYNSPLHFGNGTRLTVT.

V is TRBV9 and J is TRBJ2-3, with TRBD2 identical over 11 bases. This CDR3 has 17 amino acids. Germline lookup yields CDR1 SGDLS and CDR2 YYNGEE. J lost 2 bases, V lost 0 bases, and 5 bases had no gene match. For the CDR3, the DNA is TGTGCCAGCAGCGTAGATCTAGCGGGGGGATTCACAGATACGCAGTATTTT. Translation gives CASSVDLAGGFTDTQYF.

This clone has more than one count but fewer than ten. V gene TRBV2 combines with J gene TRBJ2-1; 10 nucleotides align to TRBD2. V shed 10 bases, J shed 4 bases, and the junction held 16 bases outside the gene matches. From germline, CDR1 is SNHLY and CDR2 FYNNEI. The CDR3 spans 17 residues. The CDR3 nucleotides are TGTGCCACCCAAAGGTCCCTTCTAGCGGGGGCTTACAATGAGCAGTTCTTC. Amino acids: CATQRSLLAGAYNEQFF.

The chain recombines TRBV7-7 with TRBJ2-5; perhaps TRBD1 as D (5 bases). The CDR3 totals 13 residues. V lost 5 bases to trimming and J lost 4 bases, with 11 bases between them. The germline CDR1 and CDR2 sequences are SSHAT and FNYEAQ (reference sequence). The CDR3 nucleotides read TGTGCCAGCAGCCCCCAGGGCCCAGAGACCCAGTACTTC. Translation gives CASSPQGPETQYF.

The chain is built from TRBV6-1 and TRBJ2-7, with 9 positions matching TRBD2. V lost 4 bases and J lost 4; bases outside the gene matches: 11. Per the germline V gene, CDR1 is MNHNS and CDR2 is SASEGT. CDR3 size: 16 residues. CDR3 sequence reads: CASSVLGGGAKYEQYF. CDR3 nucleotide sequence: TGTGCCAGCAGTGTACTTGGCGGGGGGGCTAAGTACGAGCAGTACTTC.

The chain joins TRBV7-2 to TRBJ2-5, with 12 bases fitting TRBD2. This CDR3 region has 16 residues. Per germline, CDR1 SGHTA and CDR2 FQGNSA. V trimming: 5 bases; J trimming: 0 bases; junction bases outside the gene matches: 4. CDR3 amino acids: CASSRLAGGYQETQYF. CDR3 bases: TGTGCCAGCAGCCGCCTAGCGGGGGGGTACCAAGAGACCCAGTACTTC.

The chain recombines TRBV9 with TRBJ2-3, with 8 bases matching TRBD2. Germline V gene lookup returns CDR1 SGDLS and CDR2 YYNGEE. The CDR3 sequence is 15 residues long. The trim removed 0 bases at V and 1 base at J, leaving 1 base unmatched. CDR3 nucleotide sequence: TGTGCCAGCAGCGTAGCAGCGGGGGGCACAGATACGCAGTATTTT. Translating it yields CASSVAAGGTDTQYF.

This sequence joins TRBV19 and TRBJ2-1; D may be TRBD2 (10 bases). This CDR3 has 18 amino acids. Trimming pared 2 bases from V and 6 bases from J, leaving 23 bases between. CDR1 is LNHDA, CDR2 SQIVND, per germline (reference sequence). For the CDR3, the DNA is TGTGCCAGTAGTATAAACAGGGGGCGACTAGCGGGCGGCAATGAGCAGTTCTTC. This encodes CASSINRGRLAGGNEQFF.

V is TRBV19 and J is TRBJ1-4; 8 nucleotides line up with TRBD1. Trimming took 5 bases from V and 0 from J; bases not matched to a gene: 5. CDR1 is LNHDA and CDR2 is SQIVND in the germline V gene (reference sequence). This CDR3 is 16 amino acids long. The CDR3: CASSDRGPATNEKLFF. The CDR3 DNA follows: TGTGCCAGTAGTGACAGGGGCCCTGCAACTAATGAAAAACTGTTTTTT.